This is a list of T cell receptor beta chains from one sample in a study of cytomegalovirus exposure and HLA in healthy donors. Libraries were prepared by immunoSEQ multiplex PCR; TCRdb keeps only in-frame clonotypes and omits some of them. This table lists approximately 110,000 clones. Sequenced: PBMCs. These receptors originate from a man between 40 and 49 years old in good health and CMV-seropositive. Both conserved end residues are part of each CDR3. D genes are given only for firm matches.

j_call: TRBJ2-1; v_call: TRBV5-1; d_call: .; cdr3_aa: CASTRGAGAYNEQFF; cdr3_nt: TGCGCCAGCACCCGGGGGGCGGGGGCTTACAATGAGCAGTTCTTC
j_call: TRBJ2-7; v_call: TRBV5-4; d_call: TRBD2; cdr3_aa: CASSLGLAGGGYEQYF; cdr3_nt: TGTGCCAGCAGCTTGGGCCTAGCGGGAGGGGGCTACGAGCAGTACTTC
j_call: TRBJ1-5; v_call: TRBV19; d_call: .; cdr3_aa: CASSADSRQPQHF; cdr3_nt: TGTGCCAGTAGTGCGGACAGTCGGCAGCCCCAGCATTTT
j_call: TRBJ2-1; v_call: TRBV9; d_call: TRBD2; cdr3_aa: CASSVEASGRLNEQFF; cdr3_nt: TGTGCCAGCAGCGTAGAAGCTAGCGGGAGGTTAAATGAGCAGTTCTTC
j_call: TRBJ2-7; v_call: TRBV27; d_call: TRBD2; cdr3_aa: CASAGTSGMMLREQYF; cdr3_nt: TGTGCCAGCGCCGGGACTAGCGGGATGATGTTGCGCGAGCAGTACTTC
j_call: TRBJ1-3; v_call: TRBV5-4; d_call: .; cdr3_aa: CASSVNGAYSGNTIYF; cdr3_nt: TGTGCCAGCAGCGTAAACGGTGCTTACTCTGGAAACACCATATATTTT
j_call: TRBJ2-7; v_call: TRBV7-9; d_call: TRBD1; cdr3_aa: CASSHRDSSYEQYF; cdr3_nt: TGTGCCAGCAGCCACCGGGACAGTAGCTACGAGCAGTACTTC
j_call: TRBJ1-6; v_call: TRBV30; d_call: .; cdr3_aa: CAWSDRDSPLHF; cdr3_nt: TGTGCCTGGAGTGATCGAGATTCACCCCTCCACTTT
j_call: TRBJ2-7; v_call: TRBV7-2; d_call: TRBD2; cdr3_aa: CASRGLAGALNEQYF; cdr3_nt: TGTGCCAGCAGGGGACTAGCGGGAGCCTTGAACGAGCAGTACTTC
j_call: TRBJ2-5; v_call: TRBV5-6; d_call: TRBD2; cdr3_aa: CASSFRRTSGETQYF; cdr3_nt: TGTGCCAGCAGCTTTCGCCGGACTAGCGGGGAGACCCAGTACTTC
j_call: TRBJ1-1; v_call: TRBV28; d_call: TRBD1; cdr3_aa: CASSWTGAKNTEAFF; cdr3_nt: TGTGCCAGCAGTTGGACAGGGGCTAAGAACACTGAAGCTTTCTTT
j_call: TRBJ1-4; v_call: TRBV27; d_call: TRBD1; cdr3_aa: CASSARTGQDAEKLFF; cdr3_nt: TGTGCCAGCAGTGCTCGGACAGGGCAGGATGCTGAAAAACTGTTTTTT